This entry features one TCR beta chain sequence. Its antigen is as yet unknown. V was pared by 5 bases and J by 0 bases, with 2 bases between. CDR1 is MNHEY, CDR2 SMNVEV, per germline (reference sequence). The length of the CDR3 is 11 residues. The sample originates from a study of beta chain features in type 1 diabetes. Study summary: Patients did not differ from healthy donors in age, gender or cell yield. Sorted cells from all samples, numbering 95 million to 140 million, were examined. Findings and caveats of the study: Insertion counts at VDJ junctions were lower in type 1 diabetes patients, who also showed more deletions there.

Sequenced material consisted of expressed TCRB transcripts (all of the isolated RNA was reverse transcribed). TCRdb keeps only in-frame clones here, not all; method: immunoSEQ multiplex PCR. The sample lists a few hundred thousand clones; about 15% were seen once. The TCR was taken from a man aged 25-40 years in good health. The sample consisted of central memory CD4+ T cells from blood. The chain joins TRBV27 to TRBJ2-7; D is uncertain. The CDR3 sequence: CASSLSYEQYF. The DNA of the CDR3 is TGTGCCAGCAGTCTCTCCTACGAGCAGTACTTC.